These T cell receptor beta chains were read from a single sample in a study of shared clonotypes between healthy human individuals. Clones were sequenced by immunoSEQ multiplex PCR, and TCRdb holds only the in-frame ones, with some missing. The sample has about 510,000 clones, 90% to 96% seen once; the top ten hold about 0.057%. The sample comprised naive CD4+ T cells sorted from blood. All receptors derive from a woman in her twenties or thirties in good health. Each CDR3 is given with its conserved first and last residue. Fields, in order: D gene, clone size, J gene, V gene, CDR3 protein, CDR3 DNA. The D gene is left open where the match is weak. Size tells how often a clone was seen (once, few, many) or the class of an expanded clone, and some rows leave it out.

>-|-|TRBJ1-1|TRBV5-5
CASSLTGTTEAFF
TGTGCCAGCAGCTTGACAGGGACGACTGAAGCTTTCTTT
>TRBD1|-|TRBJ2-2|TRBV5-1
CASSVTGVRATGELFF
TGCGCCAGCAGCGTAACAGGGGTTCGCGCCACCGGGGAGCTGTTTTTT
>-|-|TRBJ1-6|TRBV27
CASRRYGPLHF
TGTGCCAGCAGACGGTACGGACCCCTCCACTTT
>-|-|TRBJ1-4|TRBV6-5
CASSVREKLFF
TGTGCCAGCAGTGTTCGCGAAAAACTGTTTTTT
>-|-|TRBJ2-5|TRBV9
CASSVGPVLQETQYF
TGTGCCAGCAGCGTAGGGCCAGTCCTGCAAGAGACCCAGTACTTC
>TRBD2|-|TRBJ2-7|TRBV5-5
CASSLAGGFDEQYF
TGTGCCAGCAGCCTAGCGGGAGGATTCGACGAGCAGTACTTC
>-|-|TRBJ2-1|TRBV19
CASSIDASSYNEQFF
TGTGCCAGTAGTATAGACGCCAGCTCCTACAATGAGCAGTTCTTC
>-|-|TRBJ1-4|TRBV5-1
CASSPTTTNEKLFF
TGCGCCAGCAGCCCCACAACAACTAATGAAAAACTGTTTTTT
>-|-|TRBJ1-1|TRBV18
CASSGQEDTEAFF
TGTGCCAGCTCAGGACAAGAGGACACTGAAGCTTTCTTT
>TRBD2|-|TRBJ2-3|TRBV5-1
CASSLNRGTRLAERGTPSTDTQYF
TGCGCCAGCAGCTTGAATCGAGGAACCAGACTAGCGGAACGTGGGACCCCAAGCACAGATACGCAGTATTTT
>-|-|TRBJ2-7|TRBV6-5
CASSYTGRPLNEQYF
TGTGCCAGCAGTTATACAGGTCGCCCGCTTAACGAGCAGTACTTC
>-|few|TRBJ2-2|TRBV19
CASSQQDVGELFF
TGTGCCAGTAGTCAACAAGACGTCGGGGAGCTGTTTTTT
>TRBD2|-|TRBJ2-7|TRBV29-1
CSVVREDYEQYF
TGCAGCGTTGTGCGGGAGGACTACGAGCAGTACTTC
>-|once|TRBJ1-5|TRBV15
CATSRVRDPFQPQHF
TGTGCCACCAGCAGAGTCAGGGATCCTTTTCAGCCCCAGCATTTT
>-|-|TRBJ2-3|TRBV27
CASRPPGASSTDTQYF
TGTGCCAGCAGACCCCCGGGGGCCTCTAGCACAGATACGCAGTATTTT
>-|once|TRBJ2-7|TRBV14
CASSRGSGVTYEQYF
TGTGCCAGCAGCCGAGGAAGTGGGGTCACCTACGAGCAGTACTTC
>-|-|TRBJ2-5|TRBV21-1
CASSKGAPKGRQTQYF
TGTGCCAGCAGCAAAGGGGCACCCAAGGGTAGGCAGACCCAGTACTTC
>TRBD2|once|TRBJ2-3|TRBV5-4
CAGRGGATDTQYF
TGTGCCGGGCGGGGGGGCGCAACAGATACGCAGTATTTT
>-|-|TRBJ1-1|TRBV6-1
CASSVGGTAEAFF
TGTGCCAGCAGTGTGGGGGGCACTGCTGAAGCTTTCTTT
>TRBD2|-|TRBJ2-7|TRBV5-4
CASSSSGRNDREQYF
TGTGCCAGCAGCTCCAGCGGGAGAAACGACCGCGAGCAGTACTTC
>-|-|TRBJ2-1|TRBV5-4
CASSLVGTEQFF
TGTGCCAGCAGCTTGGTCGGAACCGAGCAGTTCTTC
>TRBD2|-|TRBJ2-2|TRBV12-5
CASGLAITTSETGELFF
TGTGCTAGTGGTTTGGCAATAACGACTAGCGAAACCGGGGAGCTGTTTTTT
>-|-|TRBJ2-2|TRBV30
CAFAGLSGANTGELFF
TGTGCCTTCGCGGGGCTAAGCGGAGCGAACACCGGGGAGCTGTTTTTT
>-|-|TRBJ2-6|TRBV28
CASNSGANVLTF
TGTGCCAGCAATTCCGGGGCCAACGTCCTGACTTTC
>TRBD1|once|TRBJ2-5|TRBV18
CASGQGRETQYF
TGTGCCAGTGGACAGGGAAGGGAGACCCAGTACTTC
>-|-|TRBJ1-1|TRBV18
CASSPRQAMNTEAFF
TGTGCCAGCTCACCACGGCAGGCGATGAACACTGAAGCTTTCTTT
>TRBD2|-|TRBJ2-3|TRBV6-5
CASSRGRGTDTQYF
TGTGCCAGCAGCCGCGGGAGAGGCACAGATACGCAGTATTTT
>-|-|TRBJ1-1|TRBV28
CASSSRIRRAEAFF
TGTGCCAGCAGCTCGCGGATACGGAGGGCTGAAGCTTTCTTT
>-|-|TRBJ1-5|TRBV15
CATSRAVRGNQPQHF
TGTGCCACCAGCAGAGCGGTGCGGGGTAATCAGCCCCAGCATTTT
>-|-|TRBJ1-2|TRBV28
CASSFGGAGRSYGYTF
TGTGCCAGCAGTTTTGGAGGGGCAGGGCGGTCCTATGGCTACACCTTC